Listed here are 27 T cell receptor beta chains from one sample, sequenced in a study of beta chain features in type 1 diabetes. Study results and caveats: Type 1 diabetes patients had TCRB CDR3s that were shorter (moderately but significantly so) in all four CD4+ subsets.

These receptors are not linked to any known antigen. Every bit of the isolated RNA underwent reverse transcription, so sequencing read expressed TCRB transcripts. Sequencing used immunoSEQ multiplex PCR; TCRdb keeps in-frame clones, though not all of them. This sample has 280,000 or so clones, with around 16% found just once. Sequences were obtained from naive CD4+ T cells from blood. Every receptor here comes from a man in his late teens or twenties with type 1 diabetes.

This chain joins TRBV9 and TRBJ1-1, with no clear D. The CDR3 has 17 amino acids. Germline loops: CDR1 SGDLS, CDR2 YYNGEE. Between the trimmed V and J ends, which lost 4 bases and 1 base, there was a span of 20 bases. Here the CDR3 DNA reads TGTGCCAGCAGCTCCTGGCAGACTAAACAGCGGAACACTGAAGCTTTCTTT. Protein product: CASSSWQTKQRNTEAFF.

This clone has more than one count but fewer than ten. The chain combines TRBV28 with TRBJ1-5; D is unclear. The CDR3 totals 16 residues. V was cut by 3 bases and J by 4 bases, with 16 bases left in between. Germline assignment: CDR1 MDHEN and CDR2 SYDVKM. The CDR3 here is CASSFRARGGNQPQHF. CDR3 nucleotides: TGTGCCAGCAGTTTCCGAGCTCGGGGAGGAAATCAGCCCCAGCATTTT.

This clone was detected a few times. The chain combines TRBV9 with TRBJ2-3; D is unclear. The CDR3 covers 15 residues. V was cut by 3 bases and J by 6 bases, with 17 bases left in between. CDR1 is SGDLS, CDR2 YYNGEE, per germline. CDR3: CASSGRGVVDDTQYF. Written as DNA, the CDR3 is TGTGCCAGCAGCGGGAGAGGAGTGGTTGATGATACGCAGTATTTT.

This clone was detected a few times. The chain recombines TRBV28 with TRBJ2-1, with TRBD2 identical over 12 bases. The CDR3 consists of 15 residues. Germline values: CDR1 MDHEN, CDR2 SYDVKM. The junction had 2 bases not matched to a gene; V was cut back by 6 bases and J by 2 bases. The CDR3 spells CASRLAGGAYNEQFF. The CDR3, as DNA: TGTGCCAGCAGGCTAGCGGGAGGGGCCTACAATGAGCAGTTCTTC. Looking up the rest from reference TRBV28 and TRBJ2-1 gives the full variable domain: DVKVTQSSRYLVKRTGEKVFLECVQDMDHENMFWYRQDPGLGLRLIYFSYDVKMKEKGDIPEGYSVSREKKERFSLILESASTNQTSMYLCASRLAGGAYNEQFFGPGTRLTVL.

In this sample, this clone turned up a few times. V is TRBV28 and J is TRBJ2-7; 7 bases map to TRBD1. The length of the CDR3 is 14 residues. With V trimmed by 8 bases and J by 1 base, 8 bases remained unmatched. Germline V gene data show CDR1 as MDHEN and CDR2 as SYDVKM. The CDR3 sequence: CASHSMTGSYEQYF. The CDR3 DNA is TGTGCCAGCCATAGTATGACAGGGTCCTACGAGCAGTACTTC.

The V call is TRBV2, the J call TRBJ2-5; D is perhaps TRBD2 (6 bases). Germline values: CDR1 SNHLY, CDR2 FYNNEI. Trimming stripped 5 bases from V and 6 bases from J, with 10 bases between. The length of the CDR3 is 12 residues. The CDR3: CASSLRGKTQYF. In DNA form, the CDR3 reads TGTGCCAGCAGTCTCCGCGGGAAGACCCAGTACTTC. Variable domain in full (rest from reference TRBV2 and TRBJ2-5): EPEVTQTPSHQVTQMGQEVILRCVPISNHLYFYWYRQILGQKVEFLVSFYNNEISEKSEIFDDQFSVERPDGSNFTLKIRSTKLEDSAMYFCASSLRGKTQYFGPGTRLLVL.

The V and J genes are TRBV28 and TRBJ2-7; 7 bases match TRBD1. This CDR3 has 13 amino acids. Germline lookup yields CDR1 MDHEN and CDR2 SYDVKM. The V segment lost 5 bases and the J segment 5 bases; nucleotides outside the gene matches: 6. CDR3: CASSMGQLHEQYF. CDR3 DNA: TGTGCCAGCAGTATGGGACAGCTGCACGAGCAGTACTTC.

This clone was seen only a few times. CDR3 residues: CASSLLGRQPQHF. The CDR3 coding sequence is TGTGCCAGCAGCTTGCTGGGGCGTCAGCCCCAGCATTTT. This chain uses TRBV7-2 with TRBJ1-5; possibly TRBD1 for D (5 bases). The CDR3 is made up of 13 amino acids. V shed 3 bases and J shed 6 bases, with 9 bases lying between them. Germline lookup yields CDR1 SGHTA and CDR2 FQGNSA.

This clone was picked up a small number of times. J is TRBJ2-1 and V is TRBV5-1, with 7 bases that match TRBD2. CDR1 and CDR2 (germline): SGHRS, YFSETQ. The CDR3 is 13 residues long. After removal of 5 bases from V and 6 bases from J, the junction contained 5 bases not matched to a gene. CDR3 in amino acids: CASRGPGGNEQFF. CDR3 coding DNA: TGCGCCAGCAGAGGGCCGGGGGGCAATGAGCAGTTCTTC.

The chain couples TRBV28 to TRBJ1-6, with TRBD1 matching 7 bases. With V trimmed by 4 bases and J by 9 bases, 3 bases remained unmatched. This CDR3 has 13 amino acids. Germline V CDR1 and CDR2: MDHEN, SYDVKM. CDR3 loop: CASSSRGSSPLHF. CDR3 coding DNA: TGTGCCAGCAGTTCCAGGGGGTCTTCACCCCTCCACTTT.

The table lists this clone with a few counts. The CDR3 sequence: CASSSTLLGGNGQFF. CDR3 DNA: TGTGCCAGCAGCTCCACCCTCTTAGGAGGAAACGGGCAGTTCTTC. The chain employs TRBV11-2 and TRBJ2-1; maybe TRBD2 (5 bases). Per the germline V gene, CDR1 is SGHAT and CDR2 is FQNNGV. This CDR3 has 15 amino acids. V lost 4 bases and J 12 bases, leaving 22 bases between the germline ends. Based on the CDR3 plus reference TRBV11-2 and TRBJ2-1, the full variable domain is EAGVAQSPRYKIIEKRQSVAFWCNPISGHATLYWYQQILGQGPKLLIQFQNNGVVDDSQLPKDRFSAERLKGVDSTLKIQPAKLEDSAVYLCASSSTLLGGNGQFFGPGTRLTVL.

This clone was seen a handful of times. CDR3 coding DNA: TGTGCCAGCAGTTCCTCAGGGAGGGGCGGGGAGCTGTTTTTT. Amino acids: CASSSSGRGGELFF. The V and J genes are TRBV28 and TRBJ2-2; 7 nucleotides agree with TRBD2. Germline assignment: CDR1 MDHEN and CDR2 SYDVKM. The CDR3 runs to 14 residues. Trimming removed 4 bases from V and 7 bases from J; junction bases left unmatched: 6.

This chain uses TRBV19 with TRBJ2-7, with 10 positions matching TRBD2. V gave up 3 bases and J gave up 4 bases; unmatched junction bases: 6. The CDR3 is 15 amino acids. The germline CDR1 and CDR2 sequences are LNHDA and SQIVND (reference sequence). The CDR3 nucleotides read TGTGCCAGTAGTATCCTCCCTAGCGGGAGATACGAGCAGTACTTC. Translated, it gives CASSILPSGRYEQYF.

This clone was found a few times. The CDR3 nucleotides are TGTGCCAGCAGGCCGACGGACTGGGGCTACGAGCAGTACTTC. Amino acid sequence: CASRPTDWGYEQYF. The rearrangement links TRBV28 to TRBJ2-7, with D tentatively TRBD2 (5 bases). Germline assignment: CDR1 MDHEN and CDR2 SYDVKM. V lost 6 bases, J lost 3 bases, and 15 bases lay in between. CDR3 length: 14 amino acids.

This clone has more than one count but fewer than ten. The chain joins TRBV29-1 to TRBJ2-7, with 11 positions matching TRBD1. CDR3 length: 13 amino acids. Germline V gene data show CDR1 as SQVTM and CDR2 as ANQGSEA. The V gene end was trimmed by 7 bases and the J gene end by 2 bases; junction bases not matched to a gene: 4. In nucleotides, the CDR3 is TGCAGCGGTCAGGGACAGGGGGCCTACGAGCAGTACTTC. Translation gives CSGQGQGAYEQYF.

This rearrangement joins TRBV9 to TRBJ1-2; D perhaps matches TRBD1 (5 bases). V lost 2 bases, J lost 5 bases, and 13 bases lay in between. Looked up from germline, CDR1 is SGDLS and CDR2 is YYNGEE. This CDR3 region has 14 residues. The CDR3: CASSVTNTGYGYTF. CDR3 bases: TGTGCCAGCAGCGTGACAAACACAGGTTATGGCTACACCTTC.

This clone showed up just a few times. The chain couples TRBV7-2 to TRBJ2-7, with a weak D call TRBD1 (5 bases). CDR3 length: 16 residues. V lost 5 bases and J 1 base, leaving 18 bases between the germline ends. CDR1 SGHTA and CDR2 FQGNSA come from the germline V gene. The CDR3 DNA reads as TGTGCCAGCAGCCCTCGAAGACCGACAGCTTCCTACGAGCAGTACTTC. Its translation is CASSPRRPTASYEQYF.

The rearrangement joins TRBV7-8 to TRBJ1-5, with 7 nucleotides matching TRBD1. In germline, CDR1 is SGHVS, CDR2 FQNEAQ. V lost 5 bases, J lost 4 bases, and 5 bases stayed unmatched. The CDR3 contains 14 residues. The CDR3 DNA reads TGTGCCAGCAGCCCGACAGGGCGGAATCAGCCCCAGCATTTT. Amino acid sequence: CASSPTGRNQPQHF.

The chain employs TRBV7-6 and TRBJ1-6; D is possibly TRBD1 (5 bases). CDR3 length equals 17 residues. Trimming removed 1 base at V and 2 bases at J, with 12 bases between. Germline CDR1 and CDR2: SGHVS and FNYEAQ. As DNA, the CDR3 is TGTGCCAGCAGCTTAGGGCCAGGGCTCGCCTATAATTCACCCCTCCACTTT. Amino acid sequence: CASSLGPGLAYNSPLHF.

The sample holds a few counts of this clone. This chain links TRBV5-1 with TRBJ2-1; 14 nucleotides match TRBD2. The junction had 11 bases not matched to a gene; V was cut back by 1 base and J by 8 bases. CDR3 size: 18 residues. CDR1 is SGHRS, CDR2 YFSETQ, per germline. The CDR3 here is CASSLTGTSGSKRDEQFF. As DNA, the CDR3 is TGCGCCAGCAGCTTGACTGGGACTAGCGGGAGCAAGAGGGATGAGCAGTTCTTC.

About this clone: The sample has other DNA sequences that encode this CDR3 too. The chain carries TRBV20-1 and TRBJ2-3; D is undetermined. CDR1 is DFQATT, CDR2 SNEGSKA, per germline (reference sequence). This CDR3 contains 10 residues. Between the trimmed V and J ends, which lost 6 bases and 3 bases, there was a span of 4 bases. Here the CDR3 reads CSARTDTQYF. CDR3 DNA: TGCAGTGCGCGGACAGATACGCAGTATTTT.

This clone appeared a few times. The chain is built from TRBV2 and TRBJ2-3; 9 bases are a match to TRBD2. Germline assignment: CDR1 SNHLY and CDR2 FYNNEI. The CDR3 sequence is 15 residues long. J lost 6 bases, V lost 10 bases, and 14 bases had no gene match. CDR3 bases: TGTGCCACCTCGAGTGCGGGAGGGGGCGGGGATACGCAGTATTTT. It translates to CATSSAGGGGDTQYF. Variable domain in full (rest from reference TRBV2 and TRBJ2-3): EPEVTQTPSHQVTQMGQEVILRCVPISNHLYFYWYRQILGQKVEFLVSFYNNEISEKSEIFDDQFSVERPDGSNFTLKIRSTKLEDSAMYFCATSSAGGGGDTQYFGPGTRLTVL.

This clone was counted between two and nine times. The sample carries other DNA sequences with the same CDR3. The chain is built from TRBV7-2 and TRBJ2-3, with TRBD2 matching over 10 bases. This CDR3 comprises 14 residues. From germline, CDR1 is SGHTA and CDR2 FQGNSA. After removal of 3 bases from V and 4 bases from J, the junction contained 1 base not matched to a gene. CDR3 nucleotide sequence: TGTGCCAGCAGCTTGGGGACTAGCGCAGATACGCAGTATTTT. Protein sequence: CASSLGTSADTQYF.

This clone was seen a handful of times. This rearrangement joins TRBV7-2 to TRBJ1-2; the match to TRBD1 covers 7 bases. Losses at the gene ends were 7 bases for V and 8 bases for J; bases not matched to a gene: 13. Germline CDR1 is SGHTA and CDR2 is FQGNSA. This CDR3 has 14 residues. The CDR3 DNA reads TGTGCCAGCACCTTCACTCGGACAGGAGGAGGCTACACCTTC. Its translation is CASTFTRTGGGYTF.

In DNA, the CDR3 is TGTGCCAGCAGTTATACAGGGAATAGCAATCAGCCCCAGCATTTT. This translates into CASSYTGNSNQPQHF. The chain combines TRBV27 with TRBJ1-5, with a weak D call TRBD1 (6 bases). This CDR3 contains 15 residues. V shed 4 bases and J shed 0 bases, with 10 bases lying between them. Germline V gives CDR1 MNHEY, CDR2 SMNVEV (reference sequence).

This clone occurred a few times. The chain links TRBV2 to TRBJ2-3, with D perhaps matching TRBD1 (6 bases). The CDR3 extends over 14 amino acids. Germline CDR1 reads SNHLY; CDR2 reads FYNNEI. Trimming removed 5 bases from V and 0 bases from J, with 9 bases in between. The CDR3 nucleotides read TGTGCCAGCAGTACTACAGGGAGCACAGATACGCAGTATTTT. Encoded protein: CASSTTGSTDTQYF.

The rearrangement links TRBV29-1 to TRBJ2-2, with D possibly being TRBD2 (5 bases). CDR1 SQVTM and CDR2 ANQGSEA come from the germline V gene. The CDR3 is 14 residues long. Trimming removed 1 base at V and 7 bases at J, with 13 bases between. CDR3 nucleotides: TGCAGCGTTGAAGTCGGGAAAATGGGCGGGGAGCTGTTTTTT. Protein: CSVEVGKMGGELFF.